The table lists the clone carrying this TCR beta chain with a few counts. Its target is unknown. Other DNA sequences from this sample encode an identical CDR3 as well. This specimen comes from a study of beta chain features in type 1 diabetes. Study in general: Age and gender were similar between patients and healthy donors, as were cell yields.

Findings of the study overall: Moderate yet significant TCRB CDR3 shortening was seen in Type 1 diabetes patients in all four CD4+ subsets.

CDR3 length: 13 residues. Germline CDR1 is KGHSH and CDR2 is LQKENI. Between the trimmed V and J ends, which lost 1 base and 3 bases, there was a span of 6 bases. Expressed TCRB transcripts got sequenced, as all isolated RNA was reverse transcribed. Sequenced by immunoSEQ multiplex PCR; TCRdb stores in-frame clones only, minus some. The table includes about 180,000 clones, 7.8% detected once. The sample was central memory CD4+ T cells from blood. The receptor was isolated from a woman in her forties with type 1 diabetes. This chain joins TRBV18 and TRBJ1-1, with unresolved D. The CDR3 nucleotides read TGTGCCAGCTCACCACAACGGGACACTGAAGCTTTCTTT. Its translation is CASSPQRDTEAFF.